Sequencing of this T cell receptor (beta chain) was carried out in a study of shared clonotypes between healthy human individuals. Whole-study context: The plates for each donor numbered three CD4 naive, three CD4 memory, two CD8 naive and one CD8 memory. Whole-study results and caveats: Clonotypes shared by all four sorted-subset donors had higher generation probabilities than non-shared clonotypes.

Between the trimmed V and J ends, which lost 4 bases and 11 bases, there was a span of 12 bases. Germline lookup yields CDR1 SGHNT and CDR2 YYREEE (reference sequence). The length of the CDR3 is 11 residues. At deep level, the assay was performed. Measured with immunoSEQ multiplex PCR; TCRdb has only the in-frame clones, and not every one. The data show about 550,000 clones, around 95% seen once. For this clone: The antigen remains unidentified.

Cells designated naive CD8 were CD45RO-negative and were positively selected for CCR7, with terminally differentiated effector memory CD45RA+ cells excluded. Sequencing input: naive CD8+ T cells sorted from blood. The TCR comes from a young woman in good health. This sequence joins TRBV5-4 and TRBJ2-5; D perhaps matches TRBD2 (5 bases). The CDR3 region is CASSRTGEQYF. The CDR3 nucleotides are TGTGCCAGCAGCAGGACTGGGGAGCAGTACTTC.